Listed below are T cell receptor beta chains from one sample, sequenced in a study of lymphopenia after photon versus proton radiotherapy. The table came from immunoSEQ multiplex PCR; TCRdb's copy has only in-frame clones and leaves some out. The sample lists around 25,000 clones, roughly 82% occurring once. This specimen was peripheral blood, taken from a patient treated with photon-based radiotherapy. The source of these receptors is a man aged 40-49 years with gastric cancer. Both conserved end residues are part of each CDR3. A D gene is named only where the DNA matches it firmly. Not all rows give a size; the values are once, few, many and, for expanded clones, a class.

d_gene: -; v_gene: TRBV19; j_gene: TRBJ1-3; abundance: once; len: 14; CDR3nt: TGTGCCAGTAGCGGACGGCACCTGGGAAACACCATATATTTT; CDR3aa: CASSGRHLGNTIYF
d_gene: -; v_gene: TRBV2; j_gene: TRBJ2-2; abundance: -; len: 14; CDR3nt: TGTGCCAGCAGTGCGAGACCAAACACCGGGGAGCTGTTTTTT; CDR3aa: CASSARPNTGELFF
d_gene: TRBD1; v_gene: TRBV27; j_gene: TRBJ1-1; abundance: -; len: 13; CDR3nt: TGTGCCAGCAGTAAAACAGGGGGCGTTTCGGCTTTCTTT; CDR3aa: CASSKTGGVSAFF
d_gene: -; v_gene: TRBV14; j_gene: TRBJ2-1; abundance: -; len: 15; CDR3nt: TGTGCCAGCAGCGGGCGGAGGCTAGGTTCCAATGAGCAGTTCTTC; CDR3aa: CASSGRRLGSNEQFF
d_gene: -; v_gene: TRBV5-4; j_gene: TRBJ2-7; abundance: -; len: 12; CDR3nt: TGTGCCAGCAGCTTTGAGTCCTACGAGCAGTACTTC; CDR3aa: CASSFESYEQYF
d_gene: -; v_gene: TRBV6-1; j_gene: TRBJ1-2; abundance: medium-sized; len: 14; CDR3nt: TGTGCCAGCAGCATTCCGGGAAGCGGCTATGGCTACACCTTC; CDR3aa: CASSIPGSGYGYTF
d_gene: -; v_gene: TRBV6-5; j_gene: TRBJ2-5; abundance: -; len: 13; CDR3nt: TGTGCCAGCAGGATAACAGGGAAAGAGACCCAGTACTTC; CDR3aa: CASRITGKETQYF
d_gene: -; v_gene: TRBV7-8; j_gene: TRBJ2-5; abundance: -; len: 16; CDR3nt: TGTGCCAGCAGCTTAGGAGGGACGACCCGAGGGGAGACCCAGTACTTC; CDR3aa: CASSLGGTTRGETQYF
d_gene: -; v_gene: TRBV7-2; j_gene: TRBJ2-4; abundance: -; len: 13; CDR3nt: TGTGCCAGCCGGGACCTAGCCAAAAACATTCAGTACTTC; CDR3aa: CASRDLAKNIQYF
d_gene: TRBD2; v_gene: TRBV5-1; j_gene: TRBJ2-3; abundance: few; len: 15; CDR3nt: TGCGCCAGCAGCCTCCGGGGGGTCGGCACAGATACGCAGTATTTT; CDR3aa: CASSLRGVGTDTQYF
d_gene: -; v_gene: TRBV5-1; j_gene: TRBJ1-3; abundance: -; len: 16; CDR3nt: TGCGCCAGCAGCTTAGGATCAACGGGCTCTGGAAACACCATATATTTT; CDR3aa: CASSLGSTGSGNTIYF
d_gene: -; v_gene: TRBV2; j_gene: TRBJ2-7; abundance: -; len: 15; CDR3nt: TGTGCCAGCAGTGAAAGGGGTCTCCTCTCCTACGAGCAGTACTTC; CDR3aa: CASSERGLLSYEQYF
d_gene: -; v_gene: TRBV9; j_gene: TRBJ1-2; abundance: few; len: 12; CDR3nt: TGTGCCTCGCGGGGGACTAACTATGGCTACACCTTC; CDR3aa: CASRGTNYGYTF
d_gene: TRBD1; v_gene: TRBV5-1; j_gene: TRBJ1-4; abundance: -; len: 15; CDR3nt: TGCGCCAGCAGCTCACAGGGGGCGGTTGGTGAAAAACTGTTTTTT; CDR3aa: CASSSQGAVGEKLFF
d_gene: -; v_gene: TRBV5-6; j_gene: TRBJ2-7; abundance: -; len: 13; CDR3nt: TGTGCCAGCAGCTTGGCGGGGGTCTACGAGCAGTACTTC; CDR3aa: CASSLAGVYEQYF
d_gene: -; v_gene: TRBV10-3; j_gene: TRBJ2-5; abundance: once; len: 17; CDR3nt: TGTGCCATCAGTGAGTGGGCGCGCGCCGGCCCCCAAGAGACCCAGTACTTC; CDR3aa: CAISEWARAGPQETQYF
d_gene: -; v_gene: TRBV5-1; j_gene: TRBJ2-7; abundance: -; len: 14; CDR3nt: TGCGCCAGCAGCTTGGCACTAGGGTCGAGAGAGCAGTACTTC; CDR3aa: CASSLALGSREQYF
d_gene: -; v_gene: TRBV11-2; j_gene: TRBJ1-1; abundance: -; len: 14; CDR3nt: TGTGCCAGCAGCTTAGTCGGGCGGAACACTGAAGCTTTCTTT; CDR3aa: CASSLVGRNTEAFF
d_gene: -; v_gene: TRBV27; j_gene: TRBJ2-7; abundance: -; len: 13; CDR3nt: TGTGCCAGCAGTTTACGGTTCCGGAGCGAGCAGTACTTC; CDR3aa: CASSLRFRSEQYF
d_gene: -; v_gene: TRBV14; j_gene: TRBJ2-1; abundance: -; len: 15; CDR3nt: TGTGCCAGCAGCCAGCCGGGTGTGGGGAACAATGAGCAGTTCTTC; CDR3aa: CASSQPGVGNNEQFF
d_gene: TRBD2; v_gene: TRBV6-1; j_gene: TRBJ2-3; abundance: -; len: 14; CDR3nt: TGTGCCAGCAGTCTAGCGGAGGCCACAGATACGCAGTATTTT; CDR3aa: CASSLAEATDTQYF
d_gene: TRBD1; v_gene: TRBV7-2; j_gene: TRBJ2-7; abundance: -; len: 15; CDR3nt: TGTGCCAGCAGCTTGGGACAGGGGCCCTCCTACGAGCAGTACTTC; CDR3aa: CASSLGQGPSYEQYF
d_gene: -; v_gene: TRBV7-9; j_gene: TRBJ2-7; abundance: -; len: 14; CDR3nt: TGTGCCAGCAGCTCCCCCTTGACAGGCTACGAGCAGTACTTC; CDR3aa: CASSSPLTGYEQYF
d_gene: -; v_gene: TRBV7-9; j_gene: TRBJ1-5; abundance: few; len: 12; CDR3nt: TGTGCCAGCAGCTTAGACGATCAGCCCCAGCATTTT; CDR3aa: CASSLDDQPQHF
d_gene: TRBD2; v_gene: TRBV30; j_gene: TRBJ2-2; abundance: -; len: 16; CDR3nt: TGTGCCTGGTCCGGACTAGCGGGGTTGTTTGCCGGGGAGCTGTTTTTT; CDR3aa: CAWSGLAGLFAGELFF
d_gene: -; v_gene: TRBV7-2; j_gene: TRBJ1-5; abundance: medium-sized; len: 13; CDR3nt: TGTGCCAGCAGCCGGGGGATAAATCAGCCCCAGCATTTT; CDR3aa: CASSRGINQPQHF
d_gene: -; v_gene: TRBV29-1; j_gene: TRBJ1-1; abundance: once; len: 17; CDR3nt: TGCAGCGTTGAAGATCTGGGGGAAGCGGGAACGAACACTGAAGCTTTCTTT; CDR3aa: CSVEDLGEAGTNTEAFF
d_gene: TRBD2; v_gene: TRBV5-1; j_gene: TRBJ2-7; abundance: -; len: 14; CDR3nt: TGCGCCAGCAGCTCTAGCGGGAGCTCCTACGAGCAGTACTTC; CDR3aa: CASSSSGSSYEQYF
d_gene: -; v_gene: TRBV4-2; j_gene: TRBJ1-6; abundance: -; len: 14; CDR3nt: TGTGCCAGCAGCCCGACAAACTATAATTCACCCCTCCACTTT; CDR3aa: CASSPTNYNSPLHF
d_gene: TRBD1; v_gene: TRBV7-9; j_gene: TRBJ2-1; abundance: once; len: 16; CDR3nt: TGTGCCAGCATCCCCGCGGGACAGGGGGCCTACAATGAGCAGTTCTTC; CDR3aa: CASIPAGQGAYNEQFF
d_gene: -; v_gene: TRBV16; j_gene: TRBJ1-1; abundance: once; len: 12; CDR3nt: TGTGCCAGCCGGGTCGGGTTGACTGAAGCTTTCTTT; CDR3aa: CASRVGLTEAFF
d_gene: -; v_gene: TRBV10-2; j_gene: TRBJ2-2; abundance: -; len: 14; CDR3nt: TGCGCCAGCCGGGGAGGCCAGAACACCGGGGAGCTGTTTTTT; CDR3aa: CASRGGQNTGELFF
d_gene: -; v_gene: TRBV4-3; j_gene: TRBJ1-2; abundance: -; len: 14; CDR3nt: TGCGCCAGCAGCCCGGACAGCTTTAACCATGGCTACACCTTC; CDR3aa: CASSPDSFNHGYTF
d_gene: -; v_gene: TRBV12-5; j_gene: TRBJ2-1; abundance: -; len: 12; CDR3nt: TGTGCTAGTGGCCTCCGGGGCTATGAGCAGTTCTTC; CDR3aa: CASGLRGYEQFF
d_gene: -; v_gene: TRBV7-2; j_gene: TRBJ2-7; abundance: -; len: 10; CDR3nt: TGTGCCAGCAGTCAGCTCGGGCAGTACTTC; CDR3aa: CASSQLGQYF
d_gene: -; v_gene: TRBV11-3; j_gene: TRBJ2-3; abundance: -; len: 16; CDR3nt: TGTGCCAGCAGCTTCAGGGGAGGAGGAAGGTTGGATACGCAGTATTTT; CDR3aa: CASSFRGGGRLDTQYF
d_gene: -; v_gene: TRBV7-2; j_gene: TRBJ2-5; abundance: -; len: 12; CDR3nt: TGTGCCAGCAGCTTAATGCTGGAGACCCAGTACTTC; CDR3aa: CASSLMLETQYF
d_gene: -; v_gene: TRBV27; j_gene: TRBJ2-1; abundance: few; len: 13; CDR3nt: TGTGCCAGCAGTTTTAGTGGGATCAATGAGCAGTTCTTC; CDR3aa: CASSFSGINEQFF
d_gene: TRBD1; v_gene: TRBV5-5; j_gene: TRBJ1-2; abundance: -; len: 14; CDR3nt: TGTGCCAGCAGCGTTCAGGGGGCGGTGGGCGGCTACACCTTC; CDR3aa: CASSVQGAVGGYTF
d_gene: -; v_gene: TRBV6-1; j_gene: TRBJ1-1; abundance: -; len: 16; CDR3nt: TGTGCCAGCAGTGAACTTCCCCCAGGTTCAAACACTGAAGCTTTCTTT; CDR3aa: CASSELPPGSNTEAFF
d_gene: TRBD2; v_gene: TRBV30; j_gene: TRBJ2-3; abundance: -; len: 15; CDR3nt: TGTGCCTGGAATAATGGGCGGGGGAGGGCAGATACGCAGTATTTT; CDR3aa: CAWNNGRGRADTQYF
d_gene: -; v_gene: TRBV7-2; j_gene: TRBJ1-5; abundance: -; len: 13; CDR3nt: TGTGCCAGCAGCTTACGGGGGACTCAGCCCCAGCATTTT; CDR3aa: CASSLRGTQPQHF
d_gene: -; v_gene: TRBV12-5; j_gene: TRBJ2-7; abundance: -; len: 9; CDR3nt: TGTGCTAGTGGTGAAGAGCAGTACTTC; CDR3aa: CASGEEQYF
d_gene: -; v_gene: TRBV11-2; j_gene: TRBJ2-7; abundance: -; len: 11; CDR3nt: TGTGCCAGCAGCTCCCTTAACGAGCAGTACTTC; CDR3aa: CASSSLNEQYF
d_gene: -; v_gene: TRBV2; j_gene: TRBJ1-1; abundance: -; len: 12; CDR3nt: TGTGCCAGCAGTGCCTCCGGCACTGAAGCTTTCTTT; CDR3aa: CASSASGTEAFF
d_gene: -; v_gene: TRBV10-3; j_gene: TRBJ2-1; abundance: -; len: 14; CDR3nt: TGTGCCATCAGTGAGGCAGACAAGTACAATGAGCAGTTCTTC; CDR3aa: CAISEADKYNEQFF
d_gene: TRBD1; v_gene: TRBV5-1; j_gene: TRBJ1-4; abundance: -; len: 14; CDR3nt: TGCGCCAGCAGCTTGAGACAGGGTGATGAAAAACTGTTTTTT; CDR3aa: CASSLRQGDEKLFF
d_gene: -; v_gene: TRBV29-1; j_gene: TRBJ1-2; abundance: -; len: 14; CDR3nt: TGCAGCGTTCGACGAGGGGCGATTGGCTATGGCTACACCTTC; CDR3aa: CSVRRGAIGYGYTF
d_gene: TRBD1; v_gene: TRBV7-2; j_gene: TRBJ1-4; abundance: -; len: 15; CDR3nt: TGTGCCAGCAGCTCCAACAGGGGTTTAGATGAAAAACTGTTTTTT; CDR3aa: CASSSNRGLDEKLFF
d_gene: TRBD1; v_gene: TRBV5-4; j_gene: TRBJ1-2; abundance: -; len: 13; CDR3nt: TGTGCCAGCAGCTGGGACAGTGTCGGCGGCTACACCTTC; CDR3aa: CASSWDSVGGYTF
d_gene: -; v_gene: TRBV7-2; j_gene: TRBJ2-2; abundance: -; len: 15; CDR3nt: TGTGCCAGCAGCTTAGGACAGTTGAACACCGGGGAGCTGTTTTTT; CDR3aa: CASSLGQLNTGELFF
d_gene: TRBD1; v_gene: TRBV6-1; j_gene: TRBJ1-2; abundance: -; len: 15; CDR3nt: TGTGCCAGCAGTCCTAGGGACAGGGTAGGATATGGCTACACCTTC; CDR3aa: CASSPRDRVGYGYTF
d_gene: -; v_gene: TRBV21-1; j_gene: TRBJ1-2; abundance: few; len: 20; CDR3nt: TGTGCCAGCAGCGCCGGTAAGGGGGCGGTATGGGGCGGTGTTGTCTATGGCTACACCTTC; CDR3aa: CASSAGKGAVWGGVVYGYTF
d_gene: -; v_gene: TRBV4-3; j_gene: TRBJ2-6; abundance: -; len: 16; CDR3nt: TGCGCCAGCAGCCAAGATAGGAGCTCTGGGGCCAACGTCCTGACTTTC; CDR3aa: CASSQDRSSGANVLTF
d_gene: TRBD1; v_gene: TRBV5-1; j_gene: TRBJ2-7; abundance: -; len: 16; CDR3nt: TGCGCCAGCAGCTGGCTCGGGGACAGGGCAACCTACGAGCAGTACTTC; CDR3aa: CASSWLGDRATYEQYF
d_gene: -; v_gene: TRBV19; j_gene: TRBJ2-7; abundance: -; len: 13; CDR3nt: TGTGCCAGTAGTATAGACAGGGAACACGAGCAGTACTTC; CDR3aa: CASSIDREHEQYF
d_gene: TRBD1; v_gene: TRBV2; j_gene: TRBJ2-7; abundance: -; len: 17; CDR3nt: TGTGCCAGCAGTGGACAGGGGTACTCATCCCTCTCCTACGAGCAGTACTTC; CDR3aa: CASSGQGYSSLSYEQYF
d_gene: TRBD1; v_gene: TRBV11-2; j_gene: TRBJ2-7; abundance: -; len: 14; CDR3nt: TGTGCCAGCAGCCGGACAGGGAGCTCCTACGAGCAGTACTTC; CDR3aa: CASSRTGSSYEQYF